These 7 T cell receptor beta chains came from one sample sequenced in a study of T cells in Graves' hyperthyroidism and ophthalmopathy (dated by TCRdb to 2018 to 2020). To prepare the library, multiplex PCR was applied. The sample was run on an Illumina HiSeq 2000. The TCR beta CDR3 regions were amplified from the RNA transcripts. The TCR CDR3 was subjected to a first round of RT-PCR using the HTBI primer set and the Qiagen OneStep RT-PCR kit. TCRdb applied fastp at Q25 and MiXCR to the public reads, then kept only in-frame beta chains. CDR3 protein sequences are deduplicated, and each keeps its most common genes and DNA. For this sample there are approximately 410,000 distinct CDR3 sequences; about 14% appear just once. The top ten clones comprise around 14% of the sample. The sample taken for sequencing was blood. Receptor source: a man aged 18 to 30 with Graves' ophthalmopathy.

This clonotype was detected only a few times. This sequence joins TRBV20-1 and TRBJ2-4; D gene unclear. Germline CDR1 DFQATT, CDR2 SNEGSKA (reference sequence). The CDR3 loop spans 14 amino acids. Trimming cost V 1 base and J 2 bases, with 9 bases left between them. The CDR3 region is CSARVQETKNIQYF. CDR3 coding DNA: TGCAGTGCTAGAGTCCAGGAGACCAAAAACATTCAGTACTTC.

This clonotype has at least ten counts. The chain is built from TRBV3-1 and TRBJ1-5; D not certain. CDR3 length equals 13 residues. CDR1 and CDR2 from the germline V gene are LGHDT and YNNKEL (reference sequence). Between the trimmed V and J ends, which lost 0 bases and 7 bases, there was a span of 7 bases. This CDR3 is CASSQEWGQPQHF. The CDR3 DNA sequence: TGTGCCAGCAGCCAAGAATGGGGACAGCCCCAGCATTTT.

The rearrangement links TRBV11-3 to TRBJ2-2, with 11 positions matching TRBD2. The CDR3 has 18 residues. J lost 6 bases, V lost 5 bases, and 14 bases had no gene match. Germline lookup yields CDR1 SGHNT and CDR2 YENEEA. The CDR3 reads CASSPLSGGAFLAGELFF. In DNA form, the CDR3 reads TGTGCCAGCAGCCCACTTAGCGGGGGGGCCTTTCTGGCCGGGGAGCTGTTTTTT.

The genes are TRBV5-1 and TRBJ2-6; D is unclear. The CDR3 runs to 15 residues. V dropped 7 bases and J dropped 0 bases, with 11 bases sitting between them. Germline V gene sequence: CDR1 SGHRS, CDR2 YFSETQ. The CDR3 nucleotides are TGCGCCAGCGCCCCCCTCCCCTCTGGGGCCAACGTCCTGACTTTC. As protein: CASAPLPSGANVLTF.

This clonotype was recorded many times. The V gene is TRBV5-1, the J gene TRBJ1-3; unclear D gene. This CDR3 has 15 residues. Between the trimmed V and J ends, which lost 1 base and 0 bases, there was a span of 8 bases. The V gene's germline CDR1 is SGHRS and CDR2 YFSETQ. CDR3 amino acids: CASSLYANSGNTIYF. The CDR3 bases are TGCGCCAGCAGCTTGTATGCTAACTCTGGAAACACCATATATTTT.

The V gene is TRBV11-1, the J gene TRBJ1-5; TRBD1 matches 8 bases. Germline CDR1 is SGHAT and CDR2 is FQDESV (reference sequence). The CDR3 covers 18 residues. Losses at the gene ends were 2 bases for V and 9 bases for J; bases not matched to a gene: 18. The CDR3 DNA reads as TGTGCCAGCAGCTTAACCAGGGATTTCCAGGGGGCAAAGTGGCCCCAGCATTTT. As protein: CASSLTRDFQGAKWPQHF.

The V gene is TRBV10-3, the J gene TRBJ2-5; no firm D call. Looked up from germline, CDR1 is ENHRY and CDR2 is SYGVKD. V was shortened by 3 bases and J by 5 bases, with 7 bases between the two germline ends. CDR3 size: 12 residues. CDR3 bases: TGTGCCATCAGTGATCCCGGGGAGACCCAGTACTTC. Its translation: CAISDPGETQYF.